Shown below are 29 T cell receptor beta chains from a single sample sequenced in a study of T cells in Graves' hyperthyroidism and ophthalmopathy. The TCR beta CDR3 regions underwent amplification using RNA transcripts as the source. The HTBI set primed first-round TCR CDR3 RT-PCR. Using its own MiXCR run on the multiplex PCR reads, TCRdb lists one record per CDR3 protein. The sample holds about 740,000 distinct CDR3 sequences, around 15% seen once. Sequencing was carried out using blood. The receptors were gathered from a woman aged 18-29 years with Graves' hyperthyroidism.

The chain carries TRBV2 and TRBJ1-6; TRBD1 aligns across 9 bases. This CDR3 has 16 residues. Germline V gene lookup returns CDR1 SNHLY and CDR2 FYNNEI. Losses at the gene ends were 4 bases for V and 10 bases for J; bases not matched to a gene: 11. The CDR3 here is CASSADRGALGSPLHF. As DNA, the CDR3 is TGTGCCAGCAGTGCCGACAGGGGGGCACTAGGGTCACCCCTCCACTTT.

This clonotype has a count of ten or more. The V and J genes are TRBV12-3 or TRBV12-4 and TRBJ2-5; D is tentatively TRBD1 or TRBD2 (5 bases each). This CDR3 is built from 13 residues. With 5 bases removed from V and 11 bases from J, the gap between germline ends came to 18 bases. The CDR3 nucleotides are TGTGCCAGCAGTCCCAATGGGGGTTTAGTTCAGTACTTC. Protein product: CASSPNGGLVQYF.

The gene calls are TRBV7-9 and TRBJ2-3, with D perhaps matching TRBD1 (6 bases). Germline V gives CDR1 SEHNR, CDR2 FQNEAQ (reference sequence). CDR3 length equals 15 residues. Trimming removed 5 bases at V and 1 base at J, with 13 bases between. The CDR3 DNA reads TGTGCCAGCAGCGCCTACAGGGCGGGCACAGATACGCAGTATTTT. Protein sequence: CASSAYRAGTDTQYF.

The chain couples TRBV7-6 to TRBJ2-1; TRBD2 aligns across 12 bases. V trimming: 5 bases; J trimming: 5 bases; junction bases outside the gene matches: 4. The CDR3 spans 15 residues. Germline CDR1 reads SGHVS; CDR2 reads FNYEAQ. The CDR3 DNA sequence: TGTGCCAGCAGCCGCGGACTAGCGGGAAACAATGAGCAGTTCTTC. Its translation: CASSRGLAGNNEQFF.

This clonotype was counted many times. The rearrangement links TRBV27 to TRBJ1-2; TRBD1 matches 9 bases. J gave up 2 bases and V 5 bases, and 3 bases lay outside the gene matches. Germline values: CDR1 MNHEY, CDR2 SMNVEV (reference sequence). CDR3 length: 14 amino acids. The CDR3 region is CASSRGTGNYGYTF. CDR3 DNA sequence: TGTGCCAGCAGTCGAGGGACAGGGAACTATGGCTACACCTTC.

This clonotype was counted only a few times. This sequence joins TRBV11-2 and TRBJ2-4; possible D gene TRBD2, 6 bases. The V end was cut by 5 bases, the J end by 4 bases, with 15 bases between. This CDR3 is 15 amino acids long. Germline V gene lookup returns CDR1 SGHAT and CDR2 FQNNGV. The CDR3 spells CASSTARGRKNIQYF. CDR3 sequence (DNA): TGTGCCAGCAGCACCGCCCGGGGGAGAAAAAACATTCAGTACTTC.

V gene TRBV5-1 combines with J gene TRBJ2-2; 11 nucleotides align to TRBD2. Germline-derived CDR1 and CDR2 are SGHRS and YFSETQ. The CDR3 sequence is 17 residues long. V shed 3 bases, J shed 4 bases, and the junction held 8 bases outside the gene matches. Here the CDR3 reads CASSSRLAGKGTGELFF. CDR3 bases: TGCGCCAGCAGCTCGAGACTAGCGGGAAAGGGCACCGGGGAGCTGTTTTTT. The full variable domain, with the rest looked up from reference TRBV5-1 and TRBJ2-2, is KAGVTQTPRYLIKTRGQQVTLSCSPISGHRSVSWYQQTPGQGLQFLFEYFSETQRNKGNFPGRFSGRQFSNSRSEMNVSTLELGDSALYLCASSSRLAGKGTGELFFGEGSRLTVL.

Many counts were recorded for this clonotype. The rearrangement uses TRBV24-1 and TRBJ2-3, with 9 nucleotides matching TRBD1. Germline loops: CDR1 KGHDR, CDR2 SFDVKD. The CDR3 covers 14 residues. Germline trimming cut 3 bases from V and 9 bases from J; bases unmatched to any gene: 6. The CDR3 region has the DNA TGTGCCACCAGTGATAGGGACAGGGAGAGAACGCAGTATTTT. It specifies CATSDRDRERTQYF.

This clonotype was observed many times. The J gene is TRBJ2-7, the V gene TRBV18; TRBD2 is a possible D gene (6 bases). With 1 base removed from V and 6 bases from J, the gap between germline ends came to 19 bases. The CDR3 is 16 residues long. Germline CDR1 and CDR2: KGHSH and LQKENI. DNA of the CDR3: TGTGCCAGCTCACCACAGGGAGCGGGTGGTCAAGGCGAGCAGTACTTC. It translates to CASSPQGAGGQGEQYF.

This clonotype was picked up many times. The V and J genes are TRBV27 and TRBJ1-2, with 9 bases lining up with TRBD1. Germline trimming cut 6 bases from V and 4 bases from J; bases unmatched to any gene: 6. There are 14 residues in the CDR3. The germline CDR1 and CDR2 sequences are MNHEY and SMNVEV (reference sequence). CDR3 amino acids: CASRDTGGGYGYTF. CDR3 DNA: TGTGCCAGCAGGGACACAGGGGGCGGCTATGGCTACACCTTC.

This clonotype was observed a handful of times. The CDR3 DNA reads as TGTGCCAGTAGTATCTACCGACTAGCGGGATTCTACAATGAGCAGTTCTTC. Translating gives CASSIYRLAGFYNEQFF. The V and J genes are TRBV19 and TRBJ2-1, with 11 bases lining up with TRBD2. Trimming took 3 bases from V and 3 from J; bases not matched to a gene: 7. Germline CDR1 reads LNHDA; CDR2 reads SQIVND (reference sequence). The length of the CDR3 is 17 residues.

This clonotype was recorded a few times. This chain links TRBV6-1 with TRBJ2-3; no definite D call. The V gene's germline CDR1 is MNHNS and CDR2 SASEGT. The CDR3 spans 11 residues. V was trimmed by 5 bases and J by 6 bases, leaving 6 bases between them. The chain's CDR3 is CASSMSDTQYF. In DNA, the CDR3 is TGTGCCAGCAGTATGTCGGATACGCAGTATTTT.

This clonotype was recorded at least ten times. This rearrangement joins TRBV7-2 to TRBJ2-1; 7 bases are shared with TRBD1. J lost 2 bases, V lost 3 bases, and 7 bases had no gene match. The length of the CDR3 is 16 residues. The V gene's germline CDR1 is SGHTA and CDR2 FQGNSA. The CDR3 coding sequence is TGTGCCAGCAGCTTCTCGACAGGGAAGGCCTACAATGAGCAGTTCTTC. This codes for CASSFSTGKAYNEQFF. Looking up the rest from reference TRBV7-2 and TRBJ2-1 gives the full variable domain: GAGVSQSPSNKVTEKGKDVELRCDPISGHTALYWYRQSLGQGLEFLIYFQGNSAPDKSGLPSDRFSAERTGGSVSTLTIQRTQQEDSAVYLCASSFSTGKAYNEQFFGPGTRLTVL.

The chain is built from TRBV7-9 and TRBJ1-1, with D hard to call. Germline V gene lookup returns CDR1 SEHNR and CDR2 FQNEAQ (reference sequence). V lost 2 bases and J lost 8, with 12 bases in between. This CDR3 contains 13 residues. The CDR3 here is CASSLLEGLEAFF. CDR3 bases: TGTGCCAGCAGCTTACTGGAGGGTCTCGAAGCTTTCTTT. The full variable domain, rest sourced from reference TRBV7-9 and TRBJ1-1, is DTGVSQNPRHKITKRGQNVTFRCDPISEHNRLYWYRQTLGQGPEFLTYFQNEAQLEKSRLLSDRFSAERPKGSFSTLEIQRTEQGDSAMYLCASSLLEGLEAFFGQGTRLTVV.

This clonotype was seen many times. The chain links TRBV27 to TRBJ2-1; D uncertain. Germline V gene lookup returns CDR1 MNHEY and CDR2 SMNVEV (reference sequence). With 4 bases removed from V and 0 bases from J, the gap between germline ends came to 13 bases. The CDR3 is 16 residues long. CDR3 sequence reads: CASSSDTAGSYNEQFF. CDR3 DNA sequence: TGTGCCAGCAGTTCAGATACAGCTGGCTCCTACAATGAGCAGTTCTTC.

This clonotype occurred many times. The chain carries TRBV10-1 and TRBJ2-3; the D is unclear. Germline loops: CDR1 WNHNN, CDR2 SYGVQD (reference sequence). V dropped 5 bases and J dropped 2 bases, with 8 bases sitting between them. The CDR3 spans 13 residues. Here the CDR3 reads CASSNLPTDTQYF. For the CDR3, the DNA is TGCGCCAGCAGTAACCTTCCCACAGATACGCAGTATTTT.

A word on this clonotype: It may be a read error: a sequence one base away is much more abundant. The DNA of the CDR3 is TGTGCCAGCAGCTTAGGGTACCGGGACGCCGATGAGCAGTACTTC. The encoded protein is CASSLGYRDADEQYF. V and J are TRBV11-2 and TRBJ2-7; D might be TRBD1 or TRBD2, each matching 5 bases. The CDR3 covers 15 residues. Trimming pared 1 base from V and 7 bases from J, leaving 17 bases between. Germline CDR1 and CDR2: SGHAT and FQNNGV.

This clonotype was detected ten times or more. The chain recombines TRBV3-1 with TRBJ1-2; 9 nucleotides line up with TRBD1. V trimming: 0 bases; J trimming: 4 bases; junction bases outside the gene matches: 9. Germline CDR1 LGHDT, CDR2 YNNKEL (reference sequence). The CDR3 extends over 17 amino acids. The CDR3 loop reads CASSQDPPTGGGYGYTF. CDR3 DNA sequence: TGTGCCAGCAGCCAAGATCCCCCGACAGGGGGTGGCTATGGCTACACCTTC.

This clonotype appeared a few times. CDR3 sequence: CSARPGQGDLGQYF. The CDR3 DNA is TGCAGCGCGCGCCCGGGACAGGGGGATCTAGGGCAGTACTTC. The chain uses TRBV29-1 and TRBJ2-7, with 11 bases fitting TRBD1. V shed 7 bases, J shed 9 bases, and the junction held 14 bases outside the gene matches. The CDR3 totals 14 residues. Germline values: CDR1 SQVTM, CDR2 ANQGSEA.

There are many counts of this clonotype. The chain is built from TRBV24-1 and TRBJ1-5; possible D gene TRBD1, 5 bases. Trimming left V 10 bases short and J 2 bases short, with 11 bases between. The CDR3 has 13 amino acids. Germline V gives CDR1 KGHDR, CDR2 SFDVKD. This CDR3 reads CATQGIGNQPQHF. DNA of the CDR3: TGTGCCACTCAGGGTATCGGCAATCAGCCCCAGCATTTT.

With respect to this clonotype: A clone one base away is much larger, so this may be a read error. V usage is TRBV6-1 and J usage is TRBJ1-1, with 9 bases fitting TRBD1. The CDR3 is made up of 13 amino acids. Per the germline V gene, CDR1 is MNHNS and CDR2 is SASEGT. The CDR3 DNA reads as TGTGCCACTGGGACAGGGTTGAACACTGAAGCTCTCTTT. Translated: CATGTGLNTEALF.

This clonotype was counted ten times or more. The rearrangement joins TRBV20-1 to TRBJ1-2; 7 bases map to TRBD1. Germline V gives CDR1 DFQATT, CDR2 SNEGSKA (reference sequence). J lost 0 bases, V lost 6 bases, and 13 bases had no gene match. This CDR3 has 16 amino acids. The CDR3 is CSAGGNRDRANYGYTF. DNA for the CDR3: TGCAGTGCCGGCGGAAACCGGGACAGAGCTAACTATGGCTACACCTTC.

V and J are TRBV4-2 and TRBJ2-4; weak D call: TRBD2 (5 bases). Germline-derived CDR1 and CDR2 are LGHNA and YNFKEQ. Trimming took off 3 bases at V and 6 bases at J, with 18 bases between the two ends. The CDR3 contains 16 residues. DNA of the CDR3: TGTGCCAGCAGCCAGTTACTAGGGTCCCAAGGAAACATTCAGTACTTC. Its protein product is CASSQLLGSQGNIQYF.

The chain employs TRBV12-3 or TRBV12-4 and TRBJ2-2; 7 bases align to TRBD2. J was trimmed by 6 bases and V by 5 bases; bases with no gene match: 12. The CDR3 consists of 16 residues. The CDR3 is CASSLRTRGGAGELFF. As DNA, the CDR3 is TGTGCCAGCAGTCTCCGGACTAGGGGAGGGGCCGGGGAGCTGTTTTTT.

The CDR3 bases are TGCAGCGTTGAAGCGGCGCTAGCGGGAAGGGGCTACAATGAGCAGTTCTTC. Its protein is CSVEAALAGRGYNEQFF. The rearrangement links TRBV29-1 to TRBJ2-1, with 9 bases lining up with TRBD2. The V gene's germline CDR1 is SQVTM and CDR2 ANQGSEA. This CDR3 contains 17 residues. With 1 base clipped from V and 3 bases from J, the junction kept 10 bases outside the gene matches.

This clonotype was counted many times. This rearrangement joins TRBV7-9 to TRBJ2-3; tentative D call: TRBD1 (6 bases). Trimming left V 5 bases short and J 2 bases short, with 14 bases between. Germline values: CDR1 SEHNR, CDR2 FQNEAQ (reference sequence). The CDR3 covers 15 residues. The CDR3 region has the DNA TGTGCCAGCAGCCCCAGCGCAGGGGACACAGATACGCAGTATTTT. This codes for CASSPSAGDTDTQYF.

This clonotype was seen many times. The V and J genes are TRBV28 and TRBJ1-1; D is unresolved. The CDR3 spans 14 residues. Germline lookup yields CDR1 MDHEN and CDR2 SYDVKM. V lost 6 bases, J lost 6 bases, and 17 bases lay in between. CDR3 sequence: CASSPRALRAEAFF. DNA of the CDR3: TGTGCCAGCAGCCCAAGGGCCCTGCGCGCTGAAGCTTTCTTT.

The CDR3 sequence is CASSRLTVGGTSGPYNEQFF. CDR3 nucleotide sequence: TGCGCCAGCAGCCGGCTCACCGTGGGGGGAACTAGCGGCCCCTACAATGAGCAGTTCTTC. The chain couples TRBV4-1 to TRBJ2-1, with 8 positions matching TRBD2. Germline CDR1 reads MGHRA; CDR2 reads YSYEKL. The length of the CDR3 is 20 residues. V was pared by 4 bases and J by 2 bases, with 19 bases of the junction left unmatched.

This clonotype was counted at least ten times. The genes are TRBV7-2 and TRBJ2-1, with D hard to call. CDR1 and CDR2 from the germline V gene are SGHTA and FQGNSA. The CDR3 is 19 amino acids. The germline V and J ends were trimmed by 1 base and 0 bases, with 19 bases remaining between them. In nucleotides, the CDR3 is TGTGCCAGCAGCTTAGATTCCGATGGATTCGTTTCCTCCTACAATGAGCAGTTCTTC. This encodes CASSLDSDGFVSSYNEQFF.